The 5 T cell receptor beta chains reported below all come from one sample, sequenced in a study of cytomegalovirus exposure and HLA in healthy donors (dated by TCRdb to 2016 to 2017). Library prep was done by the immunoSEQ multiplex PCR assay. This is the immuneACCESS table as TCRdb keeps it, with only in-frame sequences that have V and J called. A part of the clones is gone; compared with another copy, unresolved V genes explain less than half, and the rest is unexplained. The sample table holds hundreds of thousands of clones, of which 75% to 90% were seen once. Together, the top ten hold about 6% of the sample. The sequenced sample consisted of PBMCs. The source of these receptors is a woman under 30 in good health and CMV-seronegative.

The CDR3 DNA reads as TGTGCCAGCAGCTTATTAGGGGCCGGGAGCACTGAAGCTTTCTTT. As protein: CASSLLGAGSTEAFF. The rearrangement links TRBV7-3 to TRBJ1-1, with a tentative D call TRBD1 (5 bases). Germline V gene lookup returns CDR1 SGHTA and CDR2 FQGTGA. The length of the CDR3 is 15 residues. The ends were cut back, 2 bases at V and 4 bases at J, with 14 bases in the middle.

DNA for the CDR3: TGTGCCAGCAGCCCCGACAGGACAAACACTGAAGCTTTCTTT. It specifies CASSPDRTNTEAFF. The chain joins TRBV7-9 to TRBJ1-1, with D possibly matching TRBD1 (6 bases). Trimming removed 5 bases at V and 2 bases at J, with 12 bases between. CDR3 length: 14 amino acids. Germline V gives CDR1 SEHNR, CDR2 FQNEAQ (reference sequence). Full variable domain (outside the CDR3, taken from reference TRBV7-9 and TRBJ1-1): DTGVSQNPRHKITKRGQNVTFRCDPISEHNRLYWYRQTLGQGPEFLTYFQNEAQLEKSRLLSDRFSAERPKGSFSTLEIQRTEQGDSAMYLCASSPDRTNTEAFFGQGTRLTVV.

Here the CDR3 DNA reads TGTGCCAGCAGGGTTGTAGGTTCCTACAATGAGCAGTTCTTC. Translating gives CASRVVGSYNEQFF. The chain uses TRBV27 and TRBJ2-1; D is uncertain. V lost 6 bases, J lost 1 base, and 10 bases lay in between. The CDR3 is 14 residues long. CDR1 is MNHEY and CDR2 is SMNVEV in the germline V gene (reference sequence).

The V call is TRBV6-5, the J call TRBJ2-2; no definite D call. Trimming pared 2 bases from V and 2 bases from J, leaving 6 bases between. Per the germline V gene, CDR1 is MNHEY and CDR2 is SVGAGI. The CDR3 totals 14 residues. The CDR3 protein is CASSYGLNTGELFF. CDR3 DNA: TGTGCCAGCAGTTACGGGCTAAACACCGGGGAGCTGTTTTTT.

The chain combines TRBV29-1 with TRBJ1-5, with D uncertain. CDR3 length equals 13 residues. Germline CDR1 and CDR2: SQVTM and ANQGSEA. The V gene lost 3 bases and the J gene lost 5 bases, with 11 bases spanning the gap. As DNA, the CDR3 is TGCAGCGTTGAGGTCGCGTGGGATCAGCCCCAGCATTTT. Translation: CSVEVAWDQPQHF.